The rows below give T cell receptor beta chains drawn from one sample of a study of cytomegalovirus exposure and HLA in healthy donors. TCRdb's copy holds only in-frame clones and misses some; the assay was immunoSEQ multiplex PCR. Altogether about 150,000 clones are present, around 60% being singletons, with the ten largest covering about 7.1%. Sequencing was performed on PBMCs. The receptor set was obtained from a woman between 55 and 75 years old in good health and CMV-seropositive. The CDR3 runs from the conserved cysteine through the conserved F or W.

>TRBJ2-1|TRBV6-5
CASSYSLGGLAEQFF
>TRBJ1-2|TRBV6-1
CASSRGEDYGYTF
>TRBJ2-5|TRBV6-6
CASRLAGVETQYF
>TRBJ2-3|TRBV5-1
CASSNSGSVTDTQYF
>TRBJ1-1|TRBV18
CASSPLTGDTEAFF
>TRBJ2-7|TRBV10-2
CASRTSGPYEQYF
>TRBJ2-7|TRBV7-9
CASSLAVGRGPREQYF
>TRBJ2-5|TRBV7-9
CASSPQREQYF
>TRBJ2-1|TRBV27
CASSLGSVRYNEQFF
>TRBJ1-2|TRBV28
CASTRGQPNYGYTF
>TRBJ2-2|TRBV6-1
CASSEVAGGLGTGELFF
>TRBJ1-4|TRBV28
CASSLSGSATNEKLFF
>TRBJ2-5|TRBV10-3
CAISDSQGARETQYF
>TRBJ1-4|TRBV5-1
CASRGQGAGEKLFF
>-|TRBV27
CASSFVGGRAYEQYF
>TRBJ1-2|TRBV7-2
CASSPGVNYGYTF
>TRBJ2-1|TRBV25-1
CASSPGAYNEQFF
>TRBJ2-5|TRBV30
CAWSPDFQETQYF
>TRBJ2-7|TRBV29-1
CSVGAGVPPNEQYF
>TRBJ1-2|TRBV29-1
CSVRGSQILLSYGYTF
>TRBJ2-5|TRBV7-9
CASSLGAGTQYF
>TRBJ1-3|TRBV10-3
CAISESWAARAGSGNTIYF
>TRBJ1-4|TRBV7-2
CASSLVGAESEKLFF
>TRBJ2-1|TRBV15
CATSTRTGEGNEQFF
>TRBJ2-3|TRBV6-1
CASRYDMGPIDTQYF
>TRBJ1-2|TRBV4-3
CASSQDGTGRYGYTF
>TRBJ2-1|TRBV10-3
CAISDRQGASGTSGRLYNEQFF
>TRBJ2-5|TRBV5-6
CASSSPLGGFQETQYF
>TRBJ1-1|TRBV4-3
CASSQQGKNTEAFF
>TRBJ1-2|TRBV7-2
CASSLNGQINYGYTF
>TRBJ1-1|TRBV6-5
CASSYSRDTEAFF
>TRBJ1-5|TRBV19
CASSTARQYYSNQPQHF
>TRBJ2-2|TRBV10-3
CAISYTGTGETGELFF